The 19 T cell receptor beta chains below all came from one sample that was sequenced in a study of cytotoxic CD8 clonotypes in ibrutinib-treated CLL. TCRdb keeps only in-frame clones here, not all; method: immunoSEQ multiplex PCR. The sample records 250,000 to 350,000 clones, 76% being singletons. The input for sequencing was PBMCs, taken at disease progression, from a patient treated with ibrutinib. These TCRs come from a human donor with chronic lymphocytic leukemia.

This chain uses TRBV4-1 with TRBJ2-2, with TRBD1 matching over 7 bases. The CDR3 is 18 amino acids. The V segment lost 4 bases and the J segment 2 bases; nucleotides outside the gene matches: 13. Germline V gene lookup returns CDR1 MGHRA and CDR2 YSYEKL. In DNA, the CDR3 is TGCGCCAGCAGCCTTAGGGACAGCTCACTTACTAACACCGGGGAGCTGTTTTTT. The encoded protein is CASSLRDSSLTNTGELFF.

This clone has just a few counts. The chain uses TRBV19 and TRBJ1-2, with a tentative D call TRBD1 (5 bases). Germline assignment: CDR1 LNHDA and CDR2 SQIVND (reference sequence). Trimming took off 6 bases at V and 4 bases at J, with 6 bases between the two ends. The CDR3 loop spans 11 amino acids. CDR3 sequence (DNA): TGTGCCAGTAGACAGGCCTATGGCTACACCTTC. This gives the protein CASRQAYGYTF.

The chain recombines TRBV6-5 with TRBJ1-5, with D tentatively TRBD1 (6 bases). Trimming pared 2 bases from V and 4 bases from J, leaving 15 bases between. The length of the CDR3 is 16 residues. Germline CDR1 reads MNHEY; CDR2 reads SVGAGI. The CDR3 reads CASSYERGQPNQPQHF. The CDR3 DNA is TGTGCCAGCAGTTACGAGCGGGGACAACCTAATCAGCCCCAGCATTTT.

This chain links TRBV18 with TRBJ1-1; D gene uncertain. In germline, CDR1 is KGHSH, CDR2 LQKENI. V was shortened by 9 bases and J by 0 bases, with 11 bases between the two germline ends. The CDR3 totals 13 residues. The CDR3 DNA reads TGTGCCAGTGGAGTCGGCATGAACACTGAAGCTTTCTTT. Amino acid sequence: CASGVGMNTEAFF.

There are a few counts of this clone. CDR3 region: CASSVQGGQPQHF. The CDR3 DNA reads as TGTGCCAGCAGCGTACAGGGTGGTCAGCCCCAGCATTTT. The V gene is TRBV6-5, the J gene TRBJ1-5; tentative D call: TRBD1 (6 bases). Germline lookup yields CDR1 MNHEY and CDR2 SVGAGI. This CDR3 has 13 amino acids. Trimming pared 6 bases from V and 6 bases from J, leaving 12 bases between.

The chain uses TRBV13 and TRBJ2-1, with D perhaps TRBD1 (6 bases). The V and J ends lost 5 bases and 5 bases respectively, with 16 bases between them. This CDR3 is 15 amino acids long. Germline CDR1 is PRHDT and CDR2 is FYEKMQ (reference sequence). The CDR3 loop reads CASSTPGPGDNEQFF. In nucleotides, the CDR3 is TGTGCCAGCAGCACTCCGGGACCAGGGGACAATGAGCAGTTCTTC.

The chain has TRBV27 and TRBJ2-5; possibly TRBD2 for D (5 bases). CDR3 length: 15 residues. CDR1 MNHEY and CDR2 SMNVEV come from the germline V gene (reference sequence). Trimming shortened V by 6 bases and J by 5 bases, and 19 bases separated the two germline ends. CDR3 DNA sequence: TGTGCCAGCAGCCCCTCCGGACTCGCCGGGGAGACCCAGTACTTC. This translates into CASSPSGLAGETQYF.

A few counts support this clone. The chain recombines TRBV7-2 with TRBJ2-3, with a tentative D call TRBD2 (5 bases). Trimming cost V 4 bases and J 2 bases, with 7 bases left between them. Germline V lookup: CDR1 SGHTA, CDR2 FQGNSA. The length of the CDR3 is 13 residues. CDR3 protein: CASSSDSTDTQYF. CDR3 DNA sequence: TGTGCCAGCAGCTCGGACTCCACAGATACGCAGTATTTT.

With respect to this clone: This sample also contains other DNA sequences that code for the same CDR3. This sequence joins TRBV9 and TRBJ1-5, with a tentative D call TRBD1 (5 bases). V was shortened by 2 bases and J by 4 bases, with 10 bases between the two germline ends. The CDR3 extends over 14 amino acids. CDR1 is SGDLS, CDR2 YYNGEE, per germline. CDR3 nucleotide sequence: TGTGCCAGCAGCGTTTCCGGGGGTAATCAGCCCCAGCATTTT. Amino acid sequence: CASSVSGGNQPQHF.

The chain joins TRBV18 to TRBJ2-2; D is unclear. The CDR3 sequence is 15 residues long. In germline, CDR1 is KGHSH, CDR2 LQKENI. Deletions cut 1 base from V and 1 base from J, with 7 bases between. CDR3 residues: CASSPRLRNTGELFF. The CDR3 DNA sequence: TGTGCCAGCTCACCACGCTTGCGGAACACCGGGGAGCTGTTTTTT.

This clone appeared a few times. The rearrangement joins TRBV2 to TRBJ2-7; the match to TRBD2 covers 8 bases. The CDR3 loop spans 14 amino acids. Per germline, CDR1 SNHLY and CDR2 FYNNEI. V lost 8 bases, J lost 3 bases, and 9 bases stayed unmatched. DNA of the CDR3: TGTGCCAGCGGGTTGGTAGCGGGGAACTACGAGCAGTACTTC. Translating gives CASGLVAGNYEQYF.

This clone was seen a few times. This sequence joins TRBV7-8 and TRBJ1-5; D is uncertain. From germline, CDR1 is SGHVS and CDR2 FQNEAQ. The V end lost 2 bases, the J end lost 0 bases, and 11 bases lay between the germline ends. The length of the CDR3 is 16 residues. The CDR3 sequence is CASSLKVGNSNQPQHF. The CDR3 DNA sequence: TGTGCCAGCAGCTTAAAAGTGGGAAATAGCAATCAGCCCCAGCATTTT.

The rearrangement uses TRBV10-2 and TRBJ2-1; 7 bases are shared with TRBD1. Germline CDR1 and CDR2: WSHSY and SAAADI. The V gene end was trimmed by 6 bases and the J gene end by 8 bases; junction bases not matched to a gene: 10. This CDR3 comprises 14 residues. The CDR3 protein is CASRTTGSRDEQFF. The DNA for the CDR3 is TGCGCCAGCAGAACGACAGGGTCGAGGGATGAGCAGTTCTTC.

CDR3 nucleotides: TGTGCTAGTGGTCTCCTGACTAGCGGGAGCACCGGGGAGCTGTTTTTT. Its translation: CASGLLTSGSTGELFF. The rearrangement links TRBV12-5 to TRBJ2-2, with TRBD2 matching over 12 bases. The CDR3 consists of 16 residues. Germline CDR1 reads LGHNT; CDR2 reads FRNRAP. The V gene end was trimmed by 5 bases and the J gene end by 4 bases; junction bases not matched to a gene: 5. The full variable domain, in which reference TRBV12-5 and TRBJ2-2 provide the parts outside the CDR3, is DARVTQTPRHKVTEMGQEVTMRCQPILGHNTVFWYRQTMMQGLELLAYFRNRAPLDDSGMPKDRFSAEMPDATLATLKIQPSEPRDSAVYFCASGLLTSGSTGELFFGEGSRLTVL.

The chain couples TRBV5-1 to TRBJ1-2, with D possibly being TRBD1 (5 bases). The V gene's germline CDR1 is SGHRS and CDR2 YFSETQ. The CDR3 extends over 13 amino acids. V lost 5 bases to trimming and J lost 8 bases, with 16 bases between them. The CDR3 bases are TGCGCCAGCAGATCCAGGGAACTAGGAGGCTACACCTTC. Residues: CASRSRELGGYTF.

The chain employs TRBV5-6 and TRBJ1-1; D gene unclear. The germline V gene has CDR1 SGHDT and CDR2 YYEEEE. Trimming shortened V by 5 bases and J by 4 bases, and 12 bases separated the two germline ends. This CDR3 has 13 amino acids. The CDR3: CASSSTGSTEAFF. CDR3 nucleotides: TGTGCCAGCAGTTCGACCGGGAGCACTGAAGCTTTCTTT. Combining the CDR3 with reference TRBV5-6 and TRBJ1-1 gives the whole variable domain DAGVTQSPTHLIKTRGQQVTLRCSPKSGHDTVSWYQQALGQGPQFIFQYYEEEERQRGNFPDRFSGHQFPNYSSELNVNALLLGDSALYLCASSSTGSTEAFFGQGTRLTVV.

The chain carries TRBV29-1 and TRBJ2-7; TRBD2 might be the D (5 bases). The CDR3 has 12 amino acids. Germline CDR1 and CDR2: SQVTM and ANQGSEA. The V and J ends lost 4 bases and 3 bases respectively, with 10 bases between them. The CDR3 coding sequence is TGCAGCGTTGTGCACGGGGTCTACGAGCAGTACTTC. Protein product: CSVVHGVYEQYF.

The rearrangement joins TRBV7-2 to TRBJ1-2; D is uncertain. Germline-derived CDR1 and CDR2 are SGHTA and FQGNSA. V was cut by 6 bases and J by 5 bases, with 19 bases left in between. This CDR3 has 15 amino acids. The CDR3 region has the DNA TGTGCCAGCAGGGACGTCCCCTCTTCCCCATATGGCTACACCTTC. This sequence encodes CASRDVPSSPYGYTF.

A remark on this clone: This specimen includes other DNA sequences encoding the same CDR3. The genes are TRBV11-2 and TRBJ1-1, with a tentative D call TRBD1 (5 bases). Looked up from germline, CDR1 is SGHAT and CDR2 is FQNNGV. The length of the CDR3 is 12 residues. V lost 3 bases and J lost 7, with 9 bases in between. The CDR3 loop reads CASSLGRLEAFF. In DNA form, the CDR3 reads TGTGCCAGCAGCTTGGGGCGGCTTGAAGCTTTCTTT.